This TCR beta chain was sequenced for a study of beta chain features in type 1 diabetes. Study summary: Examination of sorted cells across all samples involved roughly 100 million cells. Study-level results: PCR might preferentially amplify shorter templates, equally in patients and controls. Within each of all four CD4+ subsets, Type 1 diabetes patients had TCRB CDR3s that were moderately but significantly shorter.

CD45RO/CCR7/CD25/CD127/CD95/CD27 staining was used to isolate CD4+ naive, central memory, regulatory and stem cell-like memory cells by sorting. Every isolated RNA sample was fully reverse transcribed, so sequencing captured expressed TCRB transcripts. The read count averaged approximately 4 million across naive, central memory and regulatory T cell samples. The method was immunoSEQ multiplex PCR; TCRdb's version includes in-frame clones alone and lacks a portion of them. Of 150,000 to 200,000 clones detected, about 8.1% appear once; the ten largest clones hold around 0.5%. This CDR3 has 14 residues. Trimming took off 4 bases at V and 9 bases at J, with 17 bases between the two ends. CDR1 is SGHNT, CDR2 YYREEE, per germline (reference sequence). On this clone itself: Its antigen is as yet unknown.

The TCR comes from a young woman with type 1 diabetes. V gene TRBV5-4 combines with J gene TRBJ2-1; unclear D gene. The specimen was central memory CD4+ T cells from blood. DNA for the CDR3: TGTGCCAGCAGCCCCGCGGCGAGCCCAAGTGAGCAGTTCTTC. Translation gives CASSPAASPSEQFF. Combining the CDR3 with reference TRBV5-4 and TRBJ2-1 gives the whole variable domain ETGVTQSPTHLIKTRGQQVTLRCSSQSGHNTVSWYQQALGQGPQFIFQYYREEENGRGNFPPRFSGLQFPNYSSELNVNALELDDSALYLCASSPAASPSEQFFGPGTRLTVL.